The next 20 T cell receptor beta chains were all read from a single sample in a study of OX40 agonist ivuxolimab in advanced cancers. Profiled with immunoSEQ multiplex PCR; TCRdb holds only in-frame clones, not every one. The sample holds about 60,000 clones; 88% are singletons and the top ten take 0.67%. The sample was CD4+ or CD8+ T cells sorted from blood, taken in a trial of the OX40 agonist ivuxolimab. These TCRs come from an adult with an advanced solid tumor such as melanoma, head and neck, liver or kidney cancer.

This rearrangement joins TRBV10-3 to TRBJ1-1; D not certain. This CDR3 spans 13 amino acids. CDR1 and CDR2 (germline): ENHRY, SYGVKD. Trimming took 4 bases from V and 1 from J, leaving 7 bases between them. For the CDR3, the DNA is TGTGCCATCAGTGTGGCAGGGAACACTGAAGCTTTCTTT. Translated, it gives CAISVAGNTEAFF.

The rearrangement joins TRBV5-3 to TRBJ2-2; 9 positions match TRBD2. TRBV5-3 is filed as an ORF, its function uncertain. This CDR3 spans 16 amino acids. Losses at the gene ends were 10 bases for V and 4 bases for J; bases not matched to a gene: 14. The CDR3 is CASRGVAGARTGELFF. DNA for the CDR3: TGTGCCTCCCGGGGGGTAGCGGGAGCTCGCACCGGGGAGCTGTTTTTT.

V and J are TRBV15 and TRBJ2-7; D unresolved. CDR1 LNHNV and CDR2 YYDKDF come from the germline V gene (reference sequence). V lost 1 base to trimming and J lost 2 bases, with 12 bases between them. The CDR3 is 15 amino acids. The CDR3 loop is CATSRGKDGPYEQYF. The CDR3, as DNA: TGTGCCACCAGCAGAGGCAAGGACGGTCCCTACGAGCAGTACTTC.

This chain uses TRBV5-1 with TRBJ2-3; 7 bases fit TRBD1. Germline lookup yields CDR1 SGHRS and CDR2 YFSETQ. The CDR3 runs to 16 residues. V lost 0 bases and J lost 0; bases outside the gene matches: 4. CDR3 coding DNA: TGCGCCAGCAGCTTGGGGACAGGAGCTAGCACAGATACGCAGTATTTT. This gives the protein CASSLGTGASTDTQYF.

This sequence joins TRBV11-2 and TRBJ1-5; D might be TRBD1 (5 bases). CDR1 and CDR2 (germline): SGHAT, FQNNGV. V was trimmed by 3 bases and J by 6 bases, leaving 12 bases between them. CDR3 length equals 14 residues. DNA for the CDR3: TGTGCCAGCAGCTTGGGGGGGGGAGCTCAGCCCCAGCATTTT. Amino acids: CASSLGGGAQPQHF.

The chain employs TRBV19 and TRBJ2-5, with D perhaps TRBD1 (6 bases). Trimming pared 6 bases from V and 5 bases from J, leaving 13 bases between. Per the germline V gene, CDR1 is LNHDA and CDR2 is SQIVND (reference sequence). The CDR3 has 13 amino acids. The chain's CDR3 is CASREGGGETQYF. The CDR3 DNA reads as TGTGCCAGTAGGGAAGGGGGTGGGGAGACCCAGTACTTC.

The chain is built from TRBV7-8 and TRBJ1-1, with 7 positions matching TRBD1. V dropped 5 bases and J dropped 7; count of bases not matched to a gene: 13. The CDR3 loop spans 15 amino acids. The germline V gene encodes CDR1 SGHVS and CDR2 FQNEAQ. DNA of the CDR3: TGTGCCAGCAGCGGACGGACAGGCGGCGGGTTTGAAGCTTTCTTT. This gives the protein CASSGRTGGGFEAFF.

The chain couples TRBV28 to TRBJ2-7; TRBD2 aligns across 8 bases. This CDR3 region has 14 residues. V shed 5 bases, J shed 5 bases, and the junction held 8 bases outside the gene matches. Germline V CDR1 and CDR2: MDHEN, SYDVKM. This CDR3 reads CASSPPGGWNEQYF. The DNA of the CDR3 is TGTGCCAGCAGTCCGCCGGGGGGGTGGAACGAGCAGTACTTC.

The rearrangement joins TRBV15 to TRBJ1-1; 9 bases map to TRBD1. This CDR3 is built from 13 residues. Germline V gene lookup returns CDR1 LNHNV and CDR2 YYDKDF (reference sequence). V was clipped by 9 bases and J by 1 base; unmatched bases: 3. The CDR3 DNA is TGTGCCACAAAACAGGGGGCGAACACTGAAGCTTTCTTT. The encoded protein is CATKQGANTEAFF. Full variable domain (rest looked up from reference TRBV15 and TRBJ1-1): DAMVIQNPRYQVTQFGKPVTLSCSQTLNHNVMYWYQQKSSQAPKLLFHYYDKDFNNEADTPDNFQSRRPNTSFCFLDIRSPGLGDTAMYLCATKQGANTEAFFGQGTRLTVV.

The CDR3 spells CASSLEVAGSYNEQFF. The CDR3 coding sequence is TGTGCCAGCAGCTTGGAAGTAGCGGGCTCCTACAATGAGCAGTTCTTC. V and J are TRBV5-5 and TRBJ2-1; 7 positions match TRBD2. There are 16 residues in the CDR3. With V trimmed by 0 bases and J by 0 bases, 3 bases remained unmatched. Per the germline V gene, CDR1 is SGHKS and CDR2 is YYEKEE (reference sequence).

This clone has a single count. CDR3 sequence (DNA): TGTGCCAGCAGCTTAGAAGGGACAAGAACCACAGATACGCAGTATTTT. This translates into CASSLEGTRTTDTQYF. The chain links TRBV5-8 to TRBJ2-3; TRBD1 is a possible D gene (6 bases). CDR1 and CDR2 from the germline V gene are SGHTS and YDEGEE. The CDR3 has 16 residues. V lost 2 bases to trimming and J lost 2 bases, with 15 bases between them.

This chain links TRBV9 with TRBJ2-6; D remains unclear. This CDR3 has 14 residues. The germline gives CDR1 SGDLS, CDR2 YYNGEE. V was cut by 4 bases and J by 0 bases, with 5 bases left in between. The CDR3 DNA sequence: TGTGCCAGCAGCTCAAGCTCTGGGGCCAACGTCCTGACTTTC. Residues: CASSSSSGANVLTF.

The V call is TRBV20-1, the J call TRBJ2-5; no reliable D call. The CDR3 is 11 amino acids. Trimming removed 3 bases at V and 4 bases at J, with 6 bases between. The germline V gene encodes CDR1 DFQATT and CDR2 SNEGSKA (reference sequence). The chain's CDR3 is CSASFTETQYF. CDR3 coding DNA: TGCAGTGCTAGTTTTACAGAGACCCAGTACTTC.

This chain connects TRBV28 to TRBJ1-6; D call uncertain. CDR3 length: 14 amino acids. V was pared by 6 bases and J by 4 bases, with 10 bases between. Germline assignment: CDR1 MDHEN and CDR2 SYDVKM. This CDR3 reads CASSPGPYNSPLHF. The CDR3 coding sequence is TGTGCCAGCAGCCCCGGTCCGTATAATTCACCCCTCCACTTT.

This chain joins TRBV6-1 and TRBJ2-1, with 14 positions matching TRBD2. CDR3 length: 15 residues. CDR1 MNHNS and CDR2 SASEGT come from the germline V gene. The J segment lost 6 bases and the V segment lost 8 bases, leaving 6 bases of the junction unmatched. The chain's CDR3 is CASVPGTSGSNEQFF. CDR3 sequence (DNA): TGTGCCAGCGTACCCGGGACTAGCGGGAGCAATGAGCAGTTCTTC.

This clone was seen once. CDR3 nucleotides: TGTGCCAGCAGAACTTCCACCCAGGGTAGGCTGATGAACACTGAAGCTTTCTTT. As protein: CASRTSTQGRLMNTEAFF. V usage is TRBV28 and J usage is TRBJ1-1, with D possibly TRBD1 on 5 matching bases. The germline gives CDR1 MDHEN, CDR2 SYDVKM. The CDR3 extends over 18 amino acids. The V end was cut by 6 bases, the J end by 0 bases, with 23 bases between.

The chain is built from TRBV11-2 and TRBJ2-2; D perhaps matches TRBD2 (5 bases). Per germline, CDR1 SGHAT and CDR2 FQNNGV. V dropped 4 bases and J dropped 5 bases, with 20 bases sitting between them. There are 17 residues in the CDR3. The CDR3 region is CASSYPGSQVGTGELFF. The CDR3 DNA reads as TGTGCCAGCAGCTATCCTGGGAGTCAGGTCGGGACCGGGGAGCTGTTTTTT.

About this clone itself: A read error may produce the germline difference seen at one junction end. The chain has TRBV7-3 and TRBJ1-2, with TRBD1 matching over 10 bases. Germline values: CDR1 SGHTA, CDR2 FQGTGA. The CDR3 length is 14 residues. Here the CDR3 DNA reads TGTGCCAGCAGCCCGACGGGGACAGGGGTTGGCTACGCCTTC. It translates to CASSPTGTGVGYAF.

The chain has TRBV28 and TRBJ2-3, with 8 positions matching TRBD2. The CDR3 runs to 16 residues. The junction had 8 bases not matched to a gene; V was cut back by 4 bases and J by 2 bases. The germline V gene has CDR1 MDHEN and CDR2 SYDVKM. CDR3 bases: TGTGCCAGCAGTTCAGCGGGAGCCCACCTCACAGATACGCAGTATTTT. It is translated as CASSSAGAHLTDTQYF.

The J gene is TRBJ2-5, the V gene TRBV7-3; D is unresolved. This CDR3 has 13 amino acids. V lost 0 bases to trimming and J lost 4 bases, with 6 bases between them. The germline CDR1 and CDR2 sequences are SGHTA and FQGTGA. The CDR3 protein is CASSLTDRETQYF. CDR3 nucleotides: TGTGCCAGCAGCTTAACGGATAGAGAGACCCAGTACTTC. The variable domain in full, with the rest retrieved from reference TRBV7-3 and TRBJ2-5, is GAGVSQTPSNKVTEKGKYVELRCDPISGHTALYWYRQSLGQGPEFLIYFQGTGAADDSGLPNDRFFAVRPEGSVSTLKIQRTERGDSAVYLCASSLTDRETQYFGPGTRLLVL.